This is a list of T cell receptor beta chains from one sample in a study of blood T cell repertoires in COVID-19. Produced via immunoSEQ multiplex PCR; TCRdb's table is partial and in-frame only. Of 130,000 to 150,000 clones in the sample, 65% to 90% were seen once. The sample taken for sequencing was peripheral blood. The receptors originated from a man aged 55-75 years with active or convalescent COVID-19. The CDR3 runs from the conserved cysteine through the conserved F or W. The D gene is left open where the match is weak. The listing skips clone size in some rows; elsewhere it reads once, few, many or a size class.

CDR3aa: CASSYSGGRTDTQYF
CDR3nt: TGTGCCAGCAGTTACTCGGGCGGGAGGACAGATACGCAGTATTTT
abundance: -
d_gene: TRBD2
j_gene: TRBJ2-3
v_gene: TRBV6-6

CDR3aa: CASSYSTGNEQFF
CDR3nt: TGTGCCAGCAGTTACTCGACTGGGAATGAGCAGTTCTTC
abundance: once
d_gene: -
j_gene: TRBJ2-1
v_gene: TRBV6-5

CDR3aa: CASSSRETQYF
CDR3nt: TGTGCCAGCAGTTCGAGGGAGACCCAGTACTTC
abundance: -
d_gene: -
j_gene: TRBJ2-5
v_gene: TRBV28

CDR3aa: CATSRGNVPIAGEQETQYF
CDR3nt: TGTGCCACCAGCAGAGGGAACGTACCTATAGCGGGAGAACAAGAGACCCAGTACTTC
abundance: once
d_gene: TRBD2
j_gene: TRBJ2-5
v_gene: TRBV15

CDR3aa: CASSFYPAGGVDQPQHF
CDR3nt: TGTGCCAGCAGTTTCTACCCGGCAGGGGGCGTAGATCAGCCCCAGCATTTT
abundance: -
d_gene: TRBD1
j_gene: TRBJ1-5
v_gene: TRBV28

CDR3aa: CASSLAGLDTGELFF
CDR3nt: TGTGCCAGCAGCTTGGCGGGGTTGGACACCGGGGAGCTGTTTTTT
abundance: -
d_gene: -
j_gene: TRBJ2-2
v_gene: TRBV5-6

CDR3aa: CASSQESSGANVLTF
CDR3nt: TGCGCCAGCAGCCAGGAGAGCTCTGGGGCCAACGTCCTGACTTTC
abundance: -
d_gene: -
j_gene: TRBJ2-6
v_gene: TRBV4-3

CDR3aa: CASSERQVANYGYTF
CDR3nt: TGTGCCAGCAGTGAACGACAGGTAGCTAACTATGGCTACACCTTC
abundance: few
d_gene: -
j_gene: TRBJ1-2
v_gene: TRBV2

CDR3aa: CASSTASGSKNIQYF
CDR3nt: TGCGCCAGCAGCACGGCTAGCGGGAGTAAAAACATTCAGTACTTC
abundance: once
d_gene: TRBD2
j_gene: TRBJ2-4
v_gene: TRBV5-1

CDR3aa: CASSKVTGVYSNQPQHF
CDR3nt: TGTGCCAGCAGCAAAGTTACAGGGGTCTATAGCAATCAGCCCCAGCATTTT
abundance: few
d_gene: -
j_gene: TRBJ1-5
v_gene: TRBV21-1

CDR3aa: CASRTGLNYGYTF
CDR3nt: TGTGCCAGTCGGACAGGGCTAAACTATGGCTACACCTTC
abundance: -
d_gene: TRBD1
j_gene: TRBJ1-2
v_gene: TRBV19

CDR3aa: CASSQDFRLAGPTTDTQYF
CDR3nt: TGTGCCAGCAGCCAAGATTTCCGGCTAGCGGGACCGACCACAGATACGCAGTATTTT
abundance: -
d_gene: TRBD2
j_gene: TRBJ2-3
v_gene: TRBV14

CDR3aa: CATRRGSSETQYF
CDR3nt: TGTGCCACCAGGCGGGGCAGTTCAGAGACCCAGTACTTC
abundance: -
d_gene: -
j_gene: TRBJ2-5
v_gene: TRBV24-1

CDR3aa: CASKRTAGETQYF
CDR3nt: TGCGCCAGCAAACGGACAGCCGGGGAGACCCAGTACTTC
abundance: few
d_gene: -
j_gene: TRBJ2-5
v_gene: TRBV10-2

CDR3aa: CASSALAGGAETQYF
CDR3nt: TGTGCCAGCAGCGCCTTAGCGGGAGGCGCAGAGACCCAGTACTTC
abundance: -
d_gene: TRBD2
j_gene: TRBJ2-5
v_gene: TRBV5-4

CDR3aa: CASSSPGQGITEAFF
CDR3nt: TGTGCCAGCAGCTCTCCGGGACAGGGAATCACTGAAGCTTTCTTT
abundance: -
d_gene: TRBD1
j_gene: TRBJ1-1
v_gene: TRBV7-6

CDR3aa: CASSRTTNYNEQFF
CDR3nt: TGTGCCAGCAGCCGGACAACAAACTACAATGAGCAGTTCTTC
abundance: -
d_gene: -
j_gene: TRBJ2-1
v_gene: TRBV14

CDR3aa: CASKGRTGSGELFF
CDR3nt: TGTGCCAGTAAGGGTCGGACAGGGTCCGGGGAGCTGTTTTTT
abundance: -
d_gene: TRBD1
j_gene: TRBJ2-2
v_gene: TRBV19

CDR3aa: CAISELAGTYNEQFF
CDR3nt: TGTGCCATCAGCGAACTAGCGGGAACCTACAATGAGCAGTTCTTC
abundance: -
d_gene: TRBD2
j_gene: TRBJ2-1
v_gene: TRBV10-3

CDR3aa: CASSQGGTGGIYGYTF
CDR3nt: TGTGCCAGCAGCCAAGGAGGGACAGGGGGCATCTATGGCTACACCTTC
abundance: once
d_gene: TRBD1
j_gene: TRBJ1-2
v_gene: TRBV3-1/TRBV3-2

CDR3aa: CASSMVWQLYTDTQYF
CDR3nt: TGTGCCAGTAGTATGGTTTGGCAGTTATACACAGATACGCAGTATTTT
abundance: -
d_gene: -
j_gene: TRBJ2-3
v_gene: TRBV19

CDR3aa: CASSGRSNTGELFF
CDR3nt: TGTGCCAGCAGCGGCAGATCGAACACCGGGGAGCTGTTTTTT
abundance: few
d_gene: -
j_gene: TRBJ2-2
v_gene: TRBV7-9

CDR3aa: CASSNIPGQGTSEAFF
CDR3nt: TGTGCCAGCAGTAATATTCCGGGACAGGGAACTAGTGAAGCTTTCTTT
abundance: -
d_gene: TRBD1
j_gene: TRBJ1-1
v_gene: TRBV2

CDR3aa: CASSQVGVYEQYF
CDR3nt: TGTGCCAGCAGCCAAGTAGGGGTATACGAGCAGTACTTC
abundance: -
d_gene: -
j_gene: TRBJ2-7
v_gene: TRBV3-1/TRBV3-2

CDR3aa: CASRQYRGANYGYTF
CDR3nt: TGTGCCAGCAGACAGTACAGGGGGGCTAACTATGGCTACACCTTC
abundance: -
d_gene: TRBD1
j_gene: TRBJ1-2
v_gene: TRBV11-2

CDR3aa: CASSSGQTDVQYF
CDR3nt: TGTGCCAGCAGCAGCGGACAGACCGATGTCCAGTACTTC
abundance: -
d_gene: -
j_gene: TRBJ2-5
v_gene: TRBV21-1

CDR3aa: CSAPIIAASSYNEQFF
CDR3nt: TGCAGCGCCCCCATAATAGCGGCGAGCTCCTACAATGAGCAGTTCTTC
abundance: -
d_gene: -
j_gene: TRBJ2-1
v_gene: TRBV29-1

CDR3aa: CASSQGSAGGIYGYTF
CDR3nt: TGCGCCAGCAGCCAAGGATCGGCAGGGGGGATCTATGGCTACACCTTC
abundance: -
d_gene: TRBD1
j_gene: TRBJ1-2
v_gene: TRBV4-3

CDR3aa: CASSLAQVPGAEAFF
CDR3nt: TGCGCCAGCAGCTTGGCTCAGGTACCGGGGGCTGAAGCTTTCTTT
abundance: -
d_gene: -
j_gene: TRBJ1-1
v_gene: TRBV5-1

CDR3aa: CAISENDSGTEAFF
CDR3nt: TGTGCCATCAGTGAAAACGACAGTGGCACTGAAGCTTTCTTT
abundance: -
d_gene: -
j_gene: TRBJ1-1
v_gene: TRBV10-3

CDR3aa: CASSNGQGLGDTEAFF
CDR3nt: TGTGCCAGCAGCAATGGACAGGGATTGGGGGACACTGAAGCTTTCTTT
abundance: -
d_gene: TRBD1
j_gene: TRBJ1-1
v_gene: TRBV6-6

CDR3aa: CASSLRDSIYNEQFF
CDR3nt: TGTGCCAGCAGCTTAAGGGACAGCATCTACAATGAGCAGTTCTTC
abundance: few
d_gene: TRBD1
j_gene: TRBJ2-1
v_gene: TRBV5-5

CDR3aa: CASSASTGTYGYTF
CDR3nt: TGTGCCAGCAGCGCCTCGACAGGTACCTATGGCTACACCTTC
abundance: -
d_gene: -
j_gene: TRBJ1-2
v_gene: TRBV9

CDR3aa: CAWSVGTGLTEAFF
CDR3nt: TGTGCCTGGAGTGTGGGTACAGGGCTCACTGAAGCTTTCTTT
abundance: -
d_gene: -
j_gene: TRBJ1-1
v_gene: TRBV30

CDR3aa: CASSVRQPNTGELFF
CDR3nt: TGTGCCAGCTCAGTCAGGCAGCCGAACACCGGGGAGCTGTTTTTT
abundance: -
d_gene: -
j_gene: TRBJ2-2
v_gene: TRBV18

CDR3aa: CASSYLPGRTEAFF
CDR3nt: TGTGCCAGCAGTTACCTCCCCGGGAGGACTGAAGCTTTCTTT
abundance: few
d_gene: -
j_gene: TRBJ1-1
v_gene: TRBV6-5

CDR3aa: CASSLVADNEQFF
CDR3nt: TGTGCCAGCAGCTTGGTGGCAGACAATGAGCAGTTCTTC
abundance: -
d_gene: -
j_gene: TRBJ2-1
v_gene: TRBV5-4

CDR3aa: CASSLTLLPEGDRVSGNTIYF
CDR3nt: TGTGCCAGCAGCCTTACCCTATTGCCCGAGGGGGACAGAGTCTCTGGAAACACCATATATTTT
abundance: -
d_gene: TRBD1
j_gene: TRBJ1-3
v_gene: TRBV3-1/TRBV3-2

CDR3aa: CASSLPRGQGYNEQFF
CDR3nt: TGTGCCAGCAGTCTCCCTAGGGGGCAGGGCTACAATGAGCAGTTCTTC
abundance: -
d_gene: TRBD1
j_gene: TRBJ2-1
v_gene: TRBV6-2/TRBV6-3

CDR3aa: CASSPRVTTGSGSNQPQHF
CDR3nt: TGTGCCAGCAGTCCCCGTGTCACTACCGGGTCGGGGAGCAATCAGCCCCAGCATTTT
abundance: few
d_gene: -
j_gene: TRBJ1-5
v_gene: TRBV6-6

CDR3aa: CASSRNMGEKLFF
CDR3nt: TGTGCCAGCAGCCGCAACATGGGCGAAAAACTGTTTTTT
abundance: few
d_gene: -
j_gene: TRBJ1-4
v_gene: TRBV7-2

CDR3aa: CASSQDSRGTGNTEAFF
CDR3nt: TGCGCCAGCAGCCAAGATAGTCGCGGGACAGGGAACACTGAAGCTTTCTTT
abundance: -
d_gene: TRBD1
j_gene: TRBJ1-1
v_gene: TRBV4-3

CDR3aa: CASSYLLTAMNTEAFF
CDR3nt: TGTGCCAGCAGTTACCTTCTTACCGCGATGAACACTGAAGCTTTCTTT
abundance: -
d_gene: -
j_gene: TRBJ1-1
v_gene: TRBV6-2/TRBV6-3

CDR3aa: CSASTKSYNEQFF
CDR3nt: TGCAGTGCTAGTACTAAGTCCTACAATGAGCAGTTCTTC
abundance: -
d_gene: -
j_gene: TRBJ2-1
v_gene: TRBV20-1

CDR3aa: CASSQDLVPRTGEGYTF
CDR3nt: TGTGCCAGCAGCCAAGATTTAGTGCCCAGGACAGGGGAGGGCTACACCTTC
abundance: -
d_gene: TRBD1
j_gene: TRBJ1-2
v_gene: TRBV3-1/TRBV3-2

CDR3aa: CASSTGGSGYTF
CDR3nt: TGTGCCAGCAGTACAGGGGGATCTGGCTACACCTTC
abundance: -
d_gene: TRBD1
j_gene: TRBJ1-2
v_gene: TRBV6-5

CDR3aa: CASSQEWGGGFNSPLHF
CDR3nt: TGTGCCAGCAGCCAAGAGTGGGGGGGCGGATTTAATTCACCCCTCCACTTT
abundance: -
d_gene: -
j_gene: TRBJ1-6
v_gene: TRBV14

CDR3aa: CASSEPGHPSQPQHF
CDR3nt: TGTGCCAGCAGTGAGCCAGGCCACCCTTCCCAGCCCCAGCATTTT
abundance: -
d_gene: -
j_gene: TRBJ1-5
v_gene: TRBV2

CDR3aa: CASSWGQGPNEKLFF
CDR3nt: TGCGCCAGCAGCTGGGGACAGGGTCCTAATGAAAAACTGTTTTTT
abundance: -
d_gene: TRBD1
j_gene: TRBJ1-4
v_gene: TRBV5-1

CDR3aa: CASSPSYSATGNEKLFF
CDR3nt: TGTGCCAGCAGCCCATCTTATAGCGCGACAGGGAATGAAAAACTGTTTTTT
abundance: -
d_gene: TRBD1
j_gene: TRBJ1-4
v_gene: TRBV3-1/TRBV3-2

CDR3aa: CASRRTGNLPSGANVLTF
CDR3nt: TGTGCCAGCAGACGGACAGGGAATTTGCCTTCTGGGGCCAACGTCCTGACTTTC
abundance: -
d_gene: TRBD1
j_gene: TRBJ2-6
v_gene: TRBV2

CDR3aa: CASSYKDRMGTEAFF
CDR3nt: TGTGCCAGCAGTTACAAAGACAGGATGGGCACTGAAGCTTTCTTT
abundance: -
d_gene: -
j_gene: TRBJ1-1
v_gene: TRBV6-5

CDR3aa: CASSFSNSPLHF
CDR3nt: TGTGCCAGCAGTTTCTCCAATTCACCCCTCCACTTT
abundance: -
d_gene: -
j_gene: TRBJ1-6
v_gene: TRBV27

CDR3aa: CASSHKRGQIMNTEAFF
CDR3nt: TGTGCCAGCAGCCACAAACGAGGACAGATAATGAACACTGAAGCTTTCTTT
abundance: few
d_gene: -
j_gene: TRBJ1-1
v_gene: TRBV2

CDR3aa: CASSQKGGQPQHF
CDR3nt: TGTGCCAGCAGCCAAAAGGGAGGTCAGCCCCAGCATTTT
abundance: -
d_gene: -
j_gene: TRBJ1-5
v_gene: TRBV3-1/TRBV3-2

CDR3aa: CASSSHREPGNQPQHF
CDR3nt: TGTGCCAGCAGCTCGCACAGGGAGCCGGGAAATCAGCCCCAGCATTTT
abundance: -
d_gene: -
j_gene: TRBJ1-5
v_gene: TRBV5-6

CDR3aa: CASSLEVSETQYF
CDR3nt: TGCGCCAGCAGCTTGGAAGTTAGTGAGACCCAGTACTTC
abundance: -
d_gene: -
j_gene: TRBJ2-5
v_gene: TRBV5-1

CDR3aa: CATSSPLSTDTQYF
CDR3nt: TGTGCCACCAGCAGTCCCCTTAGCACAGATACGCAGTATTTT
abundance: -
d_gene: -
j_gene: TRBJ2-3
v_gene: TRBV15

CDR3aa: CAWRAGTWGEKLFF
CDR3nt: TGTGCCTGGAGAGCCGGGACTTGGGGTGAAAAACTGTTTTTT
abundance: -
d_gene: -
j_gene: TRBJ1-4
v_gene: TRBV30